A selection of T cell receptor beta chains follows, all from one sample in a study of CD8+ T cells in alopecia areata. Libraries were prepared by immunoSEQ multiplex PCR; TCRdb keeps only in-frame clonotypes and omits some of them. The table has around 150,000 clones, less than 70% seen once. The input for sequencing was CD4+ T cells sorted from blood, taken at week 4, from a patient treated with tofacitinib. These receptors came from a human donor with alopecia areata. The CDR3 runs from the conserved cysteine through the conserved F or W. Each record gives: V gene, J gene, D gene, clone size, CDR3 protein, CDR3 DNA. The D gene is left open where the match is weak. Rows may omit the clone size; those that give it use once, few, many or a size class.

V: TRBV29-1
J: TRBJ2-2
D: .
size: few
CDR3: CSAVAGPGELFF
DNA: TGCAGCGCCGTTGCGGGGCCCGGGGAGCTGTTTTTT

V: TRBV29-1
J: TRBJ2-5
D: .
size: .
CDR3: CSVENVDRTQYF
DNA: TGCAGCGTTGAAAACGTAGACCGGACCCAGTACTTC

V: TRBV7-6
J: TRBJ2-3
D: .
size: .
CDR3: CASSPGGDTQYF
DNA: TGTGCCAGCAGCCCAGGGGGGGATACGCAGTATTTT

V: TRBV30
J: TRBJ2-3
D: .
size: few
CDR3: CAWSQQQTSTDTQYF
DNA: TGTGCCTGGAGCCAACAGCAGACTAGCACAGATACGCAGTATTTT

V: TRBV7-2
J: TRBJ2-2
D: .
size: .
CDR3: CASSLAGTNTGELFF
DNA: TGTGCCAGCAGCTTAGCGGGGACCAACACCGGGGAGCTGTTTTTT

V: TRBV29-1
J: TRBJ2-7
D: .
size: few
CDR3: CSVSPGHLPSYEQYF
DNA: TGCAGCGTTTCTCCGGGACATCTCCCCTCCTACGAGCAGTACTTC

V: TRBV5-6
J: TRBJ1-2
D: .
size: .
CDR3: CASRRDMGALGYTF
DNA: TGTGCCAGCAGACGCGACATGGGGGCGCTTGGCTACACCTTC

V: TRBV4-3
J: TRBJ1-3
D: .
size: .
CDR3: CASSQDPSVSGNTIYF
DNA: TGCGCCAGCAGCCAAGACCCCAGTGTCTCTGGAAACACCATATATTTT

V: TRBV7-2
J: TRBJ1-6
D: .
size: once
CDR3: CASSSDGANSPLHF
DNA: TGTGCCAGCAGCTCGGACGGGGCTAATTCACCCCTCCACTTT

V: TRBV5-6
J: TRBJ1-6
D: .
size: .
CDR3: CASSVQRAPLHF
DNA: TGTGCCAGCAGCGTTCAGAGGGCACCCCTCCACTTT

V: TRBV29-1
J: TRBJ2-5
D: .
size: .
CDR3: CSVQFYYRQETQYF
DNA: TGCAGCGTTCAGTTCTACTACAGGCAAGAGACCCAGTACTTC

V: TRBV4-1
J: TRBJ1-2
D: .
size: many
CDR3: CASSQPNRDTRHYGYTF
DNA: TGCGCCAGCAGCCAGCCGAATCGGGACACCAGGCACTATGGCTACACCTTC

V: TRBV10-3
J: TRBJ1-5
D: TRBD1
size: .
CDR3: CAIGTGEYQPQHF
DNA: TGTGCCATCGGTACAGGGGAATATCAGCCCCAGCATTTT

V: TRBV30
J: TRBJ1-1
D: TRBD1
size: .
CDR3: CASTGGSVNTEAFF
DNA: TGTGCCTCTACAGGGGGTAGTGTGAACACTGAAGCTTTCTTT

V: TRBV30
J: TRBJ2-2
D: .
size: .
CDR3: CAWSSRGGTGELFF
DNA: TGTGCCTGGAGTAGCAGGGGGGGCACCGGGGAGCTGTTTTTT

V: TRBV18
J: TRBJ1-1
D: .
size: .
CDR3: CASSPTGVREAFF
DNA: TGTGCCAGCTCACCTACAGGAGTAAGAGAAGCTTTCTTT

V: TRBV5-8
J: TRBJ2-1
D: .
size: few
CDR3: CASVYYNEQFF
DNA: TGTGCCAGCGTCTATTACAATGAGCAGTTCTTC

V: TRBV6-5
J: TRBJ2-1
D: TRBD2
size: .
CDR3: CASRGLELWFF
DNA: TGTGCCAGCAGAGGACTAGAACTTTGGTTCTTC

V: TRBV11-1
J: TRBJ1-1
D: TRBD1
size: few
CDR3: CASSPRTGARVTEAFF
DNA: TGTGCCAGCAGCCCACGGACAGGGGCTAGGGTCACTGAAGCTTTCTTT

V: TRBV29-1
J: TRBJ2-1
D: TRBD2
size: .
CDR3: CSVRTSGVSSYNEQFF
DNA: TGCAGCGTCCGGACTAGCGGGGTTAGCTCCTACAATGAGCAGTTCTTC

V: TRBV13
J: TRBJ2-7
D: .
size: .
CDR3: CASSLKGEQYF
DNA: TGTGCCAGCAGCCTGAAAGGGGAGCAGTACTTC

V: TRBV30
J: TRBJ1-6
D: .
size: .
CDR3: CAWSPRTYPLHF
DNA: TGTGCCTGGAGTCCAAGGACGTACCCCCTCCACTTT

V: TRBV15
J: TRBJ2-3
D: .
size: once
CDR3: CATSRVSGNPTDTQYF
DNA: TGTGCCACCAGCAGAGTATCCGGGAACCCCACAGATACGCAGTATTTT

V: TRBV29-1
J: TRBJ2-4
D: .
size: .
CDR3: CSVVFTADSLQYF
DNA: TGCAGCGTTGTCTTTACGGCAGACAGCCTTCAGTACTTC

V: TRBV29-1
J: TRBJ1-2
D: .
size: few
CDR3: CSVVGDYGYTF
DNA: TGCAGCGTTGTAGGGGACTATGGCTACACCTTC

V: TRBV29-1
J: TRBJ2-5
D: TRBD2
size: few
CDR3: CSGRLAGEGQETQYF
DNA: TGCAGCGGCCGACTAGCGGGGGAGGGCCAAGAGACCCAGTACTTC

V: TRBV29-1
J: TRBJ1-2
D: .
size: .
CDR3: CSVAGSGYTF
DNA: TGCAGCGTTGCAGGGAGTGGCTACACCTTC

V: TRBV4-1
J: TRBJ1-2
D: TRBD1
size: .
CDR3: CASSREGQKNYGYTF
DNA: TGCGCCAGCAGCCGGGAGGGACAGAAGAACTATGGCTACACCTTC

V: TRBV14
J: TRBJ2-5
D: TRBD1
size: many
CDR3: CASSLHTTGWETQYF
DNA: TGTGCCAGCAGCCTCCACACGACAGGGTGGGAGACCCAGTACTTC

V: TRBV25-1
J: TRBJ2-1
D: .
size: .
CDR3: CASSEDSTDEQFF
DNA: TGTGCCAGCAGTGAAGACAGCACTGATGAGCAGTTCTTC

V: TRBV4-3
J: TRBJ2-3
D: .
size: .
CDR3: CASSDGGGTDTQYF
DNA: TGCGCCAGCAGCGACGGGGGAGGCACAGATACGCAGTATTTT

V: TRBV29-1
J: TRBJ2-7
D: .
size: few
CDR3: CSVEGTGQSAYEQYF
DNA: TGCAGCGTGGAAGGAACAGGACAGAGCGCCTACGAGCAGTACTTC

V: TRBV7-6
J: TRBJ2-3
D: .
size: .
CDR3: CASPERRCTDTQYF
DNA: TGTGCCAGCCCGGAAAGACGCTGCACAGATACGCAGTATTTT

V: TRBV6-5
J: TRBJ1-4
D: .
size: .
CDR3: CASSPAATNEKLFF
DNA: TGTGCCAGCAGTCCAGCCGCAACTAATGAAAAACTGTTTTTT

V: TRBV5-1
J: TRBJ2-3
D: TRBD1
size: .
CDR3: CASSISGTGSTDTQYF
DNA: TGCGCCAGCAGCATATCCGGGACAGGAAGCACAGATACGCAGTATTTT

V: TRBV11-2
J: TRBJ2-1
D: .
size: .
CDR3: CASSQRMATGVRPYNEQFF
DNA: TGTGCCAGCAGCCAACGTATGGCTACTGGGGTCAGGCCCTACAATGAGCAGTTCTTC

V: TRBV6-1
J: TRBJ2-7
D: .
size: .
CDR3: CASSENRVPSYEQYF
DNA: TGTGCCAGCAGTGAGAACAGGGTCCCGAGCTACGAGCAGTACTTC

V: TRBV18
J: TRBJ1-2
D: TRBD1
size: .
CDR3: CASSPGQDYGYTF
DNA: TGTGCCAGCTCACCGGGACAGGACTATGGCTACACCTTC

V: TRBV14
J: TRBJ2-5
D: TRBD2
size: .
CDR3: CASSTSGTSGGKTQYF
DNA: TGTGCCAGCAGCACTTCCGGGACTAGCGGGGGAAAGACCCAGTACTTC

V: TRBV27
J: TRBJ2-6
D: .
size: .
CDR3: CASSLYSGANVLTF
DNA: TGTGCCAGCAGTTTATACTCTGGGGCCAACGTCCTGACTTTC

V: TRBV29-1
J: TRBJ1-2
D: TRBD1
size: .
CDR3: CSVEGRGLPGGYTF
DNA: TGCAGCGTTGAAGGAAGGGGGCTCCCAGGAGGCTACACCTTC

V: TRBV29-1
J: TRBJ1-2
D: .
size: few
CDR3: CSVAPRRESQANYGYTF
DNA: TGCAGCGTTGCACCTCGCAGGGAATCACAAGCTAACTATGGCTACACCTTC

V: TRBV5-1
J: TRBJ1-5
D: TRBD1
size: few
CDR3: CASSPDRGDQPQHF
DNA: TGCGCCAGCAGCCCCGACAGGGGGGATCAGCCCCAGCATTTT

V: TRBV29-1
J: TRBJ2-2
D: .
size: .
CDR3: CSVVMTLGFTGELFF
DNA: TGCAGCGTTGTCATGACCTTGGGGTTTACCGGGGAGCTGTTTTTT

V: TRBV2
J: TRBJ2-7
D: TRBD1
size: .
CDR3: CASRDRDYEQYF
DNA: TGTGCCAGCAGGGACAGGGACTACGAGCAGTACTTC

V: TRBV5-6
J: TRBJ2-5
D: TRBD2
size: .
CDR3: CASSSGTSGGWRRETQYF
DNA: TGTGCCAGCAGCTCCGGGACTAGCGGGGGGTGGAGAAGAGAGACCCAGTACTTC

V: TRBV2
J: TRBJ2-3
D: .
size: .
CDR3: CASSLYTDTQYF
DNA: TGTGCCAGCAGTCTTTACACAGATACGCAGTATTTT

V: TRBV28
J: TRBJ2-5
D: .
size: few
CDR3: CASSSQTETQYF
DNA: TGTGCCAGCAGTTCCCAGACAGAGACCCAGTACTTC

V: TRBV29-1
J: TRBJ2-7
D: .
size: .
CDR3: CSVDKGYEQYF
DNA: TGCAGCGTTGATAAGGGATACGAGCAGTACTTC

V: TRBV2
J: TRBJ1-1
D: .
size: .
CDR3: CASSGARNTEAFF
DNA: TGTGCCAGCAGTGGGGCGCGGAACACTGAAGCTTTCTTT

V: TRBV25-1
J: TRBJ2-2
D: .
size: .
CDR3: CASSERTANTGELFF
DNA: TGTGCCAGCAGTGAGCGGACTGCGAACACCGGGGAGCTGTTTTTT

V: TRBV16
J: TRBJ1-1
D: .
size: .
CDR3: CASSHKWGNTEAFF
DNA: TGTGCCAGCAGCCATAAATGGGGGAACACTGAAGCTTTCTTT

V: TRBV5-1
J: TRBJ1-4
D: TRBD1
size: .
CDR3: CASSLRTGGNEKLFF
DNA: TGCGCCAGCAGCCTGAGGACAGGGGGTAATGAAAAACTGTTTTTT